The 23 T cell receptor beta chains presented below share a single source sample, sequenced in a study of shared clonotypes between healthy human individuals. The repertoire was sequenced with immunoSEQ multiplex PCR; TCRdb's copy has only in-frame clones and lacks some. The repertoire consists of some 2.3 million clones, with more than 85% occurring once and the leading ten covering around 0.4%. Sequenced input: naive CD4+ T cells from PBMCs. Sample subset: CD45RA+ positively selected. These receptors all stem from a man between 18 and 35 years old in good health. Some clones in this sample may be carry-over from other donors' samples.

The rearrangement links TRBV29-1 to TRBJ2-7; TRBD1 agrees at 7 bases. From germline, CDR1 is SQVTM and CDR2 ANQGSEA. With V trimmed by 5 bases and J by 3 bases, 7 bases remained unmatched. The CDR3 has 13 amino acids. The CDR3 sequence: CSVQGVLLYEQYF. The CDR3 DNA follows: TGCAGCGTTCAGGGGGTGCTCCTCTACGAGCAGTACTTC.

The chain employs TRBV5-4 and TRBJ2-7, with 10 positions matching TRBD2. This CDR3 spans 14 amino acids. Per the germline V gene, CDR1 is SGHNT and CDR2 is YYREEE (reference sequence). The V gene end was trimmed by 2 bases and the J gene end by 3 bases; junction bases not matched to a gene: 2. The chain's CDR3 is CASSLLAGNYEQYF. The CDR3 bases are TGTGCCAGCAGCTTACTAGCGGGAAACTACGAGCAGTACTTC.

This sequence joins TRBV2 and TRBJ2-5; weak D call: TRBD2 (7 bases). Germline V gives CDR1 SNHLY, CDR2 FYNNEI. With 3 bases removed from V and 2 bases from J, the gap between germline ends came to 10 bases. CDR3 length: 14 residues. The CDR3 coding sequence is TGTGCCAGCAGTGAGGGGGGGCGTCAAGAGACCCAGTACTTC. Its protein product is CASSEGGRQETQYF.

The chain uses TRBV28 and TRBJ2-3, with TRBD1 identical over 9 bases. This CDR3 region has 18 residues. Per the germline V gene, CDR1 is MDHEN and CDR2 is SYDVKM. Losses at the gene ends were 5 bases for V and 0 bases for J; bases not matched to a gene: 12. CDR3 sequence (DNA): TGTGCCAGCAGTCACCTCAAATGGGACAGGGCAAGCACAGATACGCAGTATTTT. It codes for CASSHLKWDRASTDTQYF.

The chain combines TRBV7-2 with TRBJ2-2; no clear D. Trimming removed 4 bases from V and 7 bases from J, with 10 bases in between. This CDR3 has 13 residues. Germline assignment: CDR1 SGHTA and CDR2 FQGNSA. CDR3 amino acids: CASSSDPVGELFF. In DNA, the CDR3 is TGTGCCAGCAGCTCCGACCCCGTCGGGGAGCTGTTTTTT.

This clone has only a few counts. The J gene is TRBJ1-1, the V gene TRBV14; unclear D gene. The CDR3 is 13 residues long. Germline V gives CDR1 SGHDN, CDR2 FVKESK. Deletions cut 4 bases from V and 5 bases from J, with 11 bases between. This CDR3 is CASSLSTGTEAFF. Here the CDR3 DNA reads TGTGCCAGCAGCCTCTCGACCGGTACTGAAGCTTTCTTT.

The rearrangement uses TRBV5-1 and TRBJ2-1; 7 bases are shared with TRBD1. CDR1 is SGHRS and CDR2 is YFSETQ in the germline V gene. V lost 3 bases, J lost 1 base, and 4 bases stayed unmatched. The CDR3 has 15 residues. As DNA, the CDR3 is TGCGCCAGCAGCTCTACGGGACAGTCCTACAATGAGCAGTTCTTC. Translated: CASSSTGQSYNEQFF.

The genes are TRBV19 and TRBJ2-3; D is unclear. This CDR3 contains 13 residues. The ends were cut back, 3 bases at V and 6 bases at J, with 10 bases in the middle. Germline CDR1 and CDR2: LNHDA and SQIVND (reference sequence). The CDR3 spells CASSIQPRDTQYF. DNA of the CDR3: TGTGCCAGTAGTATCCAACCCAGGGATACGCAGTATTTT.

This chain uses TRBV28 with TRBJ2-3, with 7 bases identical to TRBD2. This CDR3 spans 16 amino acids. The V gene end was trimmed by 5 bases and the J gene end by 0 bases; junction bases not matched to a gene: 8. CDR1 is MDHEN, CDR2 SYDVKM, per germline. CDR3 sequence (DNA): TGTGCCAGCAGTCCGCCTAGCGGTCCTAGCACAGATACGCAGTATTTT. Translated: CASSPPSGPSTDTQYF.

The chain joins TRBV7-9 to TRBJ2-2; tentative D call: TRBD1 (5 bases). CDR1 is SEHNR, CDR2 FQNEAQ, per germline (reference sequence). CDR3 length: 15 residues. V was cut by 9 bases and J by 4 bases, with 18 bases left in between. CDR3 DNA sequence: TGTGCCAGTCAGCTCGGACATCAGGTCACCGGGGAGCTGTTTTTT. Translating gives CASQLGHQVTGELFF.

The gene calls are TRBV6-4 and TRBJ1-2; 11 positions agree with TRBD1. The J segment lost 8 bases and the V segment lost 8 bases, leaving 7 bases of the junction unmatched. The CDR3 contains 13 residues. Germline V gene sequence: CDR1 MRHNA, CDR2 SNTAGT. The CDR3 spells CASRPDRGQGYTF. CDR3 sequence (DNA): TGTGCCAGCCGGCCGGACAGGGGGCAAGGCTACACCTTC.

The CDR3 spells CASSLDAGAYNEQFF. The CDR3 DNA is TGCGCCAGCAGCTTGGACGCGGGGGCCTACAATGAGCAGTTCTTC. The chain couples TRBV5-1 to TRBJ2-1, with 7 bases matching TRBD2. This CDR3 has 15 amino acids. Trimming took 0 bases from V and 2 from J; bases not matched to a gene: 2. The germline V gene has CDR1 SGHRS and CDR2 YFSETQ.

CDR3 loop: CASSLVAGVDTQYF. In DNA form, the CDR3 reads TGTGCCAGCAGCTTAGTGGCGGGTGTTGATACGCAGTATTTT. The chain uses TRBV7-9 and TRBJ2-3; TRBD2 is a possible D gene (5 bases). Trimming left V 1 base short and J 6 bases short, with 11 bases between. Per germline, CDR1 SEHNR and CDR2 FQNEAQ (reference sequence). CDR3 length: 14 residues.

V and J are TRBV7-3 and TRBJ2-1; 9 bases match TRBD2. The CDR3 is made up of 15 amino acids. The V and J ends lost 2 bases and 8 bases, in that order; junction bases with no gene match: 7. CDR1 and CDR2 (germline): SGHTA, FQGTGA. The CDR3 DNA follows: TGTGCCAGCAGCTTATCGGGTAGCGGGAGCTATGAGCAGTTCTTC. This gives the protein CASSLSGSGSYEQFF.

This rearrangement joins TRBV11-3 to TRBJ2-1, with 10 positions matching TRBD2. The CDR3 consists of 15 residues. The V and J ends lost 5 bases and 3 bases, in that order; junction bases with no gene match: 4. CDR1 is SGHNT, CDR2 YENEEA, per germline. CDR3 loop: CASSRGTSDYNEQFF. DNA for the CDR3: TGTGCCAGCAGCCGCGGGACTAGCGACTACAATGAGCAGTTCTTC.

The genes are TRBV1 and TRBJ1-2. TRBV1 is designated a pseudogene. The CDR3 extends over 14 amino acids. CDR3 bases: TGCACCAGCAGCTCCGGGGGGACAGAGAATGGCTACACCTTC. Protein sequence: CTSSSGGTENGYTF.

This clone was seen once. The chain has TRBV5-1 and TRBJ2-1, with 7 bases matching TRBD1. The CDR3 sequence is 16 residues long. From germline, CDR1 is SGHRS and CDR2 YFSETQ. J gave up 4 bases and V 0 bases, and 7 bases lay outside the gene matches. The CDR3 region is CASSLDGTASYNEQFF. The CDR3 DNA is TGCGCCAGCAGCTTGGACGGGACAGCCTCTTACAATGAGCAGTTCTTC.

The chain employs TRBV19 and TRBJ2-2, with D maybe TRBD2 (5 bases). Deletions cut 6 bases from V and 0 bases from J, with 11 bases between. CDR1 LNHDA and CDR2 SQIVND come from the germline V gene (reference sequence). CDR3 length: 15 residues. DNA for the CDR3: TGTGCCAGTAGGCGAGGGATAACGAACACCGGGGAGCTGTTTTTT. Its translation is CASRRGITNTGELFF.

The chain recombines TRBV2 with TRBJ2-2; TRBD2 aligns across 10 bases. From germline, CDR1 is SNHLY and CDR2 FYNNEI. With 4 bases clipped from V and 3 bases from J, the junction kept 14 bases outside the gene matches. This CDR3 comprises 19 residues. CDR3 sequence reads: CASSGELSSGRAYTGELFF. CDR3 DNA: TGTGCCAGCAGTGGCGAACTCTCTAGCGGGAGAGCGTACACCGGGGAGCTGTTTTTT. The entire variable domain, with the rest obtained from reference TRBV2 and TRBJ2-2, is as follows: EPEVTQTPSHQVTQMGQEVILRCVPISNHLYFYWYRQILGQKVEFLVSFYNNEISEKSEIFDDQFSVERPDGSNFTLKIRSTKLEDSAMYFCASSGELSSGRAYTGELFFGEGSRLTVL.

The rearrangement joins TRBV2 to TRBJ1-2; D uncertain. Looked up from germline, CDR1 is SNHLY and CDR2 is FYNNEI. Trimming took off 0 bases at V and 0 bases at J, with 11 bases between the two ends. The CDR3 has 16 amino acids. DNA for the CDR3: TGTGCCAGCAGTGAAGCGCGGCAGACACCTAACTATGGCTACACCTTC. As protein: CASSEARQTPNYGYTF.

The chain recombines TRBV5-1 with TRBJ2-1; tentative D call: TRBD2 (5 bases). The CDR3 length is 13 residues. Between the trimmed V and J ends, which lost 0 bases and 10 bases, there was a span of 11 bases. CDR1 is SGHRS and CDR2 is YFSETQ in the germline V gene. DNA of the CDR3: TGCGCCAGCAGCTTGGGTCGGGGTTGGGAGCAGTTCTTC. It yields the protein CASSLGRGWEQFF.

This chain connects TRBV15 to TRBJ2-1; the match to TRBD2 covers 7 bases. Per germline, CDR1 LNHNV and CDR2 YYDKDF (reference sequence). CDR3 length: 16 residues. The V gene end was trimmed by 3 bases and the J gene end by 7 bases; junction bases not matched to a gene: 12. This CDR3 reads CATSSSGTIFRNEQFF. CDR3 coding DNA: TGTGCCACCAGCAGTTCGGGGACTATCTTTCGGAATGAGCAGTTCTTC.

This clone was observed many times. V usage is TRBV6-6 and J usage is TRBJ1-1; D unclear. The V gene lost 6 bases and the J gene lost 1 base, with 15 bases spanning the gap. The CDR3 is made up of 15 amino acids. Germline CDR1 and CDR2: MNHNY and SVGAGI (reference sequence). The CDR3 DNA sequence: TGTGCCAGCAGCACTCGGGGTCAGTCGAACACTGAAGCTTTCTTT. It yields the protein CASSTRGQSNTEAFF.